Included here is one TCR beta chain sequence, with context. Its antigen is not known. This sample was taken from a study of blood T cells in healthy people across ages. Study findings and constraints: Researchers judged that diversity estimates from one million T cells fell short of true values. Roughly linear age-related decline in beta diversity appeared, significant by age 40.

Using a J-beta primer mix together with a sample-barcoded 5' primer, a second PCR was run for about 7 to 12 cycles. Each sample provided no less than 2.5 million CDR3-containing paired-end reads. A single record per CDR3 protein comes from TCRdb applying MiXCR to the 5' RACE reads. This table has around 800,000 distinct CDR3 sequences, around 45% appearing once. Deletions cut 4 bases from V and 9 bases from J, with 13 bases between. The CDR3 is made up of 13 amino acids. From germline, CDR1 is SEHNR and CDR2 FQNEAQ (reference sequence). Total RNA amounts of at least 6 micrograms were extracted per sample.

Sequenced input: blood. This sequence originates from a man in his 60s in good health. This chain uses TRBV7-9 with TRBJ2-1, with D tentatively TRBD1 (6 bases). CDR3 sequence: CASSSYRESEQFF. CDR3 DNA sequence: TGTGCCAGCAGCTCCTACAGGGAGTCTGAGCAGTTCTTC.